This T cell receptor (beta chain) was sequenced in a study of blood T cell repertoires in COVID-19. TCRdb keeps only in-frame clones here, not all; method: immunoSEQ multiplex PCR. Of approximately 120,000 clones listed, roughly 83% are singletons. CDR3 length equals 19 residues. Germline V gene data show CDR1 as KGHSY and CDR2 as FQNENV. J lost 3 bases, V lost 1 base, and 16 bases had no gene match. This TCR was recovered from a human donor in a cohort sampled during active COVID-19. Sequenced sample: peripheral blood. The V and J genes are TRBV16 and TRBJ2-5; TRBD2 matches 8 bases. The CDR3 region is CASSQFSIATSGQKETQYF. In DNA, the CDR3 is TGTGCCAGCAGCCAATTCTCCATTGCTACTAGCGGACAAAAAGAGACCCAGTACTTC.